The next 5 T cell receptor beta chains were all read from a single sample in a study of post-analysis software for immune sequencing data. Findings of the study overall: Elevated frequency relative to controls characterized 4 or 5 TRBV segments in patients, TRBV5-6, TRBV5-1 and TRBV20-1 among them.

No cognate antigen is known for these TCRs. Every TCR beta cDNA library bore unique molecular identifiers. TCRdb reprocessed the PCR reads with MiXCR, giving one entry per CDR3 protein. The sample consists of 600,000 to 700,000 distinct CDR3 sequences, around 64% of them appearing once. The sequencing sample was made of blood. The receptor set was obtained from a girl between 2 and 10 years old with multiple sclerosis.

In this sample, this clonotype turned up once. V and J are TRBV12-3 or TRBV12-4 and TRBJ2-5; 9 nucleotides align to TRBD1. Matching the DNA end better, TRBJ2-7 makes the J call doubtful. This CDR3 is built from 17 residues. The CDR3 reads CASSKGTGTKKFYEQYF. The CDR3 DNA reads TGTGCCAGCAGTAAAGGGACAGGGACTAAAAAATTCTACGAGCAGTACTTC.

This sequence joins TRBV20-1 and TRBJ1-2; possibly TRBD1 for D (5 bases). The germline V and J ends were trimmed by 0 bases and 8 bases, with 16 bases remaining between them. The CDR3 has 14 residues. CDR1 and CDR2 from the germline V gene are DFQATT and SNEGSKA (reference sequence). The chain's CDR3 is CSAREWRTGVGYTF. The CDR3 nucleotides read TGCAGTGCTAGAGAGTGGCGAACGGGGGTAGGCTACACCTTC.

V is TRBV6-6 and J is TRBJ1-1, with D perhaps matching TRBD1 (5 bases). Germline V gene data show CDR1 as MNHNY and CDR2 as SVGAGI (reference sequence). V lost 9 bases and J 0 bases, leaving 11 bases between the germline ends. This CDR3 comprises 13 residues. CDR3 in DNA: TGTGCCAGTCATCGGGGCTTGAACACTGAAGCTTTCTTT. This encodes CASHRGLNTEAFF.

This chain uses TRBV7-2 with TRBJ1-2; D is perhaps TRBD1 (6 bases). V gave up 1 base and J gave up 5 bases, with 11 bases separating them. Looked up from germline, CDR1 is SGHTA and CDR2 is FQGNSA. This CDR3 spans 14 amino acids. The CDR3 nucleotides are TGTGCCAGCAGCTTAGGTGACAGGCTTTATGGCTACACCTTC. Translated, it gives CASSLGDRLYGYTF.

The chain couples TRBV3-1 to TRBJ1-2; TRBD1 agrees at 7 bases. The V segment lost 2 bases and the J segment 0 bases; nucleotides outside the gene matches: 18. CDR3 length equals 20 residues. Germline assignment: CDR1 LGHDT and CDR2 YNNKEL (reference sequence). CDR3 sequence: CASSQKGPRDSLASNYGYTF. Written as DNA, the CDR3 is TGTGCCAGCAGCCAAAAGGGACCCCGGGACAGCCTAGCATCTAACTATGGCTACACCTTC.